Listed below are T cell receptor beta chains from one sample, sequenced in a study of identical twins. MiXCR, run by TCRdb on the 5' RACE reads, gives a single entry per CDR3 protein. The sample shows 1.5 million to 2 million distinct CDR3 sequences, around a third of them seen only once. Input material: cord blood. These receptors were collected from a newborn girl in good health. The CDR3 runs from the conserved cysteine through the conserved F or W. Fields, in order: V gene, J gene, D gene, clone size, CDR3 protein, CDR3 DNA. The D gene is left open where the match is weak. A row's size may be missing; if present it is once, few, many or a size class.

V: TRBV18; J: TRBJ2-1; D: TRBD2; size: few; CDR3: CASSSWGRAYNEQFF; DNA: TGTGCCAGCTCATCCTGGGGGAGGGCCTACAATGAGCAGTTCTTC
V: TRBV7-9; J: TRBJ2-3; D: TRBD1; size: few; CDR3: CASSSYTGQGRDTQYF; DNA: TGTGCCAGCAGCTCCTATACCGGACAGGGCAGGGATACGCAGTATTTT
V: TRBV24-1; J: TRBJ1-3; D: .; size: .; CDR3: CATSDLQLVSGNTIYF; DNA: TGTGCCACCAGTGATTTGCAACTAGTCTCTGGAAACACCATATATTTT
V: TRBV6-6; J: TRBJ1-2; D: .; size: .; CDR3: CASSYSPGARGYTF; DNA: TGTGCCAGCAGTTACTCTCCGGGGGCAAGGGGCTACACCTTC
V: TRBV4-2; J: TRBJ2-7; D: TRBD1; size: few; CDR3: CASSHDRGYSYEQYF; DNA: TGTGCCAGCAGCCATGACAGGGGTTACTCCTACGAGCAGTACTTC
V: TRBV5-1; J: TRBJ2-7; D: TRBD1; size: once; CDR3: CASRKGQRSSYEQYF; DNA: TGCGCCAGCAGGAAGGGACAGAGAAGCTCCTACGAGCAGTACTTC
V: TRBV29-1; J: TRBJ1-2; D: .; size: few; CDR3: CSVVGAEETLNYGYTF; DNA: TGCAGCGTTGTGGGGGCGGAGGAAACGCTTAACTATGGCTACACCTTC
V: TRBV6-5; J: TRBJ1-1; D: .; size: .; CDR3: CASSRKRGTEAFF; DNA: TGTGCCAGCAGTCGCAAACGGGGGACTGAAGCTTTCTTT
V: TRBV20-1; J: TRBJ1-2; D: .; size: once; CDR3: CSARGVGTYGYTF; DNA: TGCAGTGCTAGAGGGGTCGGGACCTATGGCTACACCTTC
V: TRBV5-1; J: TRBJ1-4; D: .; size: .; CDR3: CASSWRDTGNEKLFF; DNA: TGCGCCAGCAGCTGGAGGGACACGGGTAATGAAAAACTGTTTTTT
V: TRBV25-1; J: TRBJ1-5; D: .; size: .; CDR3: CASSEWGWGQPQHF; DNA: TGTGCCAGCAGTGAATGGGGATGGGGACAGCCCCAGCATTTT
V: TRBV20-1; J: TRBJ1-5; D: TRBD1; size: .; CDR3: CSANRGTQHF; DNA: TGCAGTGCTAACAGGGGGACCCAGCATTTT
V: TRBV20-1; J: TRBJ2-1; D: TRBD2; size: few; CDR3: CSVTTSGRGEQFF; DNA: TGCAGTGTTACGACTAGCGGGAGGGGGGAGCAGTTCTTC
V: TRBV29-1; J: TRBJ2-4; D: .; size: .; CDR3: CSVGQGDIQYF; DNA: TGCAGCGTTGGTCAGGGAGACATTCAGTACTTC
V: TRBV7-8; J: TRBJ2-3; D: TRBD2; size: few; CDR3: CASSLELAVASGTTDTQYF; DNA: TGTGCCAGCAGCTTAGAGTTGGCGGTAGCTAGCGGAACCACAGATACGCAGTATTTT
V: TRBV9; J: TRBJ2-3; D: .; size: many; CDR3: CASSAFGTDTQYF; DNA: TGTGCCAGCAGCGCGTTTGGCACAGATACGCAGTATTTT
V: TRBV20-1; J: TRBJ1-2; D: .; size: .; CDR3: CSARGIETYGYTF; DNA: TGCAGTGCTAGAGGGATAGAAACCTATGGCTACACCTTC
V: TRBV28; J: TRBJ2-3; D: TRBD2; size: .; CDR3: CDVGGLAGDTQYF; DNA: TGTGACGTAGGGGGATTAGCGGGGGATACGCAGTATTTT
V: TRBV14; J: TRBJ2-5; D: TRBD1; size: .; CDR3: CASSQMRLGTGTQRETQYF; DNA: TGTGCCAGCAGCCAAATGAGGCTCGGGACAGGGACTCAGCGAGAGACCCAGTACTTC
V: TRBV6-1; J: TRBJ1-2; D: TRBD1; size: .; CDR3: CATGPTARGRVNYGYTF; DNA: TGTGCCACTGGTCCGACGGCCAGGGGGCGCGTAAACTATGGCTACACCTTC
V: TRBV7-2; J: TRBJ2-6; D: .; size: .; CDR3: CASSFYPGANVLTF; DNA: TGTGCCAGCAGCTTCTACCCTGGGGCCAACGTCCTGACTTTC
V: TRBV18; J: TRBJ1-1; D: TRBD1; size: .; CDR3: CASSPPGGGPEAFF; DNA: TGTGCCAGCTCACCCCCGGGAGGGGGCCCTGAAGCTTTCTTT
V: TRBV20-1; J: TRBJ2-3; D: .; size: few; CDR3: CSASKSADTQYF; DNA: TGCAGTGCTAGCAAGAGTGCAGATACGCAGTATTTT
V: TRBV28; J: TRBJ1-2; D: .; size: .; CDR3: CASSLTGPGRGYTF; DNA: TGTGCCAGCAGTTTAACAGGGCCAGGTCGGGGCTACACCTTC
V: TRBV29-1; J: TRBJ2-7; D: .; size: .; CDR3: CSVESIAYNEQYF; DNA: TGCAGCGTTGAAAGTATAGCGTACAATGAGCAGTACTTC
V: TRBV28; J: TRBJ2-7; D: TRBD2; size: .; CDR3: CASSPGLAGGPEQYF; DNA: TGTGCCAGCAGTCCCGGACTAGCGGGCGGTCCGGAGCAGTACTTC
V: TRBV19; J: TRBJ1-4; D: .; size: few; CDR3: CASRMTGPGDEKLFF; DNA: TGTGCCAGTAGAATGACGGGGCCAGGGGATGAAAAACTGTTTTTT
V: TRBV29-1; J: TRBJ1-2; D: .; size: many; CDR3: CSVGTLNAYGYTF; DNA: TGCAGCGTGGGGACCTTAAACGCCTATGGCTACACCTTC
V: TRBV5-1; J: TRBJ2-7; D: TRBD2; size: few; CDR3: CASSSLADAYEQYF; DNA: TGCGCCAGCAGCTCACTAGCGGACGCCTACGAGCAGTACTTC
V: TRBV2; J: TRBJ2-7; D: .; size: .; CDR3: CASSVSAYEQYF; DNA: TGTGCCAGCAGTGTTAGCGCCTACGAGCAGTACTTC
V: TRBV25-1; J: TRBJ2-7; D: .; size: few; CDR3: CASSEFEWETGRGSYEQYF; DNA: TGTGCCAGCAGTGAATTTGAGTGGGAGACTGGCAGAGGCTCCTACGAGCAGTACTTC
V: TRBV5-1; J: TRBJ2-7; D: TRBD2; size: few; CDR3: CASSLNSGTSYEQYF; DNA: TGCGCCAGCAGCCTTAATAGCGGGACCTCCTACGAGCAGTACTTC
V: TRBV5-1; J: TRBJ2-5; D: .; size: many; CDR3: CASSSGVFMRETQYF; DNA: TGCGCCAGCAGCTCTGGGGTATTTATGAGGGAGACCCAGTACTTC
V: TRBV20-1; J: TRBJ2-7; D: .; size: many; CDR3: CSAQTGTYEQYF; DNA: TGCAGTGCCCAGACTGGCACCTACGAGCAGTACTTC
V: TRBV10-3; J: TRBJ1-2; D: .; size: few; CDR3: CAISDGRSTYGYTF; DNA: TGTGCCATCAGTGACGGACGGTCCACGTATGGCTACACCTTC
V: TRBV29-1; J: TRBJ2-3; D: .; size: many; CDR3: CSAVVQGTQYF; DNA: TGCAGCGCCGTAGTCCAGGGTACGCAGTATTTT